This T cell receptor beta chain was sequenced for a study of T cell changes during pregnancy in multiple sclerosis. This clone was observed once. Trimming took 2 bases from V and 5 from J, leaving 22 bases between them. CDR3 size: 17 residues. CDR1 is SGHDN and CDR2 is FVKESK in the germline V gene. Profiling relied on immunoSEQ multiplex PCR, and the TCRdb table lists in-frame clones only, not all of them. Here the sample spans tens of thousands of clones, roughly nine tenths being singletons. The clonotype was recovered from a female donor in good health, enrolled as a control in a pregnancy study. The rearrangement joins TRBV14 to TRBJ2-7; D is possibly TRBD2 (6 bases). Material: CD4+ T cells from peripheral blood mononuclear cells, obtained in the second trimester of pregnancy. The CDR3 DNA is TGTGCCAGCAGCCAATCGGACTTCTGGGGGGACGGGAACGAGCAGTACTTC. It specifies CASSQSDFWGDGNEQYF.